The rows below give T cell receptor beta chains drawn from one sample of a study of blood T cell repertoires in COVID-19. Some clones are missing from TCRdb's copy, which holds only in-frame ones; the method was immunoSEQ multiplex PCR. The table has roughly 150,000 clones, around 87% seen once. The sample was peripheral blood. Every receptor here comes from a woman aged 40-49 years with acute or convalescent COVID-19. The conserved cysteine and the conserved F or W are not part of the CDR3 here. A D gene is named only where the DNA matches it firmly.

TRBV12-3/TRBV12-4	TRBD1	TRBJ1-2	ASSSGQIYGYT
TRBV27	TRBD1	TRBJ2-3	ASSLFGPGQGVRDTQY
TRBV3-1/TRBV3-2	TRBD2	TRBJ2-2	ASSQDRRGGLTGELF
TRBV3-1/TRBV3-2	-	TRBJ2-1	ASSLGGSGYNEQF
TRBV11-2	-	TRBJ1-6	ASSRTDNSPLH
TRBV7-8	-	TRBJ1-5	ASSLGQTGFFSSVNNQPQH
TRBV5-1	-	TRBJ2-4	ASSLAGNRDLGNIQY
TRBV7-8	TRBD2	TRBJ2-3	ASSRKYSASGGSTDTQY
TRBV5-4	-	TRBJ1-3	ASSLVGSLSGNTIY
TRBV3-1/TRBV3-2	-	TRBJ2-5	ASSHDRTQETQY
TRBV19	-	TRBJ1-5	AAKGQFNQPQH
TRBV13	TRBD2	TRBJ2-3	ASSPQLADTQY
TRBV2	TRBD1	TRBJ1-2	ASSERDSDFYGYT
TRBV29-1	TRBD2	TRBJ2-1	SVPLITGLAGGREQF
TRBV12-5	-	TRBJ2-2	ASGPETAYTGELF
TRBV7-9	TRBD2	TRBJ2-7	ASSFSREDYEQY
TRBV6-1	TRBD1	TRBJ1-2	ASSEARDSLYGYT
TRBV2	-	TRBJ1-4	ASRPTGYEKLF
TRBV5-1	-	TRBJ2-7	ASSLARGIYEQY
TRBV5-4	-	TRBJ1-2	ASSLDSGYGYT
TRBV7-3	-	TRBJ2-1	ASSLTTGDGYNEQF
TRBV29-1	-	TRBJ2-3	SVAQILPTDTQY
TRBV7-7	TRBD2	TRBJ2-5	ASSLGLYGLAVETQY
TRBV6-6	TRBD1	TRBJ2-1	ASSRTIGTGVHEQF
TRBV11-3	-	TRBJ2-2	ASSLRQANTGELF
TRBV3-1/TRBV3-2	-	TRBJ1-2	ASSPIWDTNGYT
TRBV7-3	TRBD2	TRBJ2-1	ASSALGGVNEQF
TRBV7-9	TRBD1	TRBJ1-1	ASSTQTGGDTEAF
TRBV4-2	-	TRBJ2-5	ASSQDMGARQTQY
TRBV9	-	TRBJ2-3	ASSDPRVGASTDTQY
TRBV5-1	TRBD2	TRBJ2-3	ASSYGRLAGVTDTQY
TRBV19	TRBD1	TRBJ1-1	ASSIGDREAF
TRBV6-1	-	TRBJ2-4	ASSEDRFGRAEYIQY
TRBV9	TRBD2	TRBJ2-3	ASSGLAGVSTDTQY
TRBV3-1/TRBV3-2	-	TRBJ2-7	ASSQDGSAYEQY